What follows is one T cell receptor beta chain and its context. The antigen is unknown. This record comes from a study of T cell responses to AZD1222 COVID-19 vaccine. Study overall: It was second doses at about 4 or about 12 weeks that were pooled.

Study findings and constraints: No day 14 peak samples; only post-peak repertoires were characterized. Donors skewed white British and female; clonal diversity was possibly underestimated.

CDR3 size: 13 residues. The ends lost 5 bases at V and 6 bases at J; junction bases unmatched: 5. Looked up from germline, CDR1 is SGHTA and CDR2 is FQGNSA. Libraries were prepared by immunoSEQ multiplex PCR; TCRdb keeps only in-frame clonotypes and omits some of them. The data contain some 120,000 clones, 88% of them singletons. The source is an adult in good health. The source was peripheral blood, collected on day 0 of AZD1222 vaccination. The V gene is TRBV7-2, the J gene TRBJ1-1; the match to TRBD1 covers 8 bases. CDR3 amino acids: CASSAHRGAEAFF. The CDR3 bases are TGTGCCAGCAGCGCTCACAGGGGGGCTGAAGCTTTCTTT.